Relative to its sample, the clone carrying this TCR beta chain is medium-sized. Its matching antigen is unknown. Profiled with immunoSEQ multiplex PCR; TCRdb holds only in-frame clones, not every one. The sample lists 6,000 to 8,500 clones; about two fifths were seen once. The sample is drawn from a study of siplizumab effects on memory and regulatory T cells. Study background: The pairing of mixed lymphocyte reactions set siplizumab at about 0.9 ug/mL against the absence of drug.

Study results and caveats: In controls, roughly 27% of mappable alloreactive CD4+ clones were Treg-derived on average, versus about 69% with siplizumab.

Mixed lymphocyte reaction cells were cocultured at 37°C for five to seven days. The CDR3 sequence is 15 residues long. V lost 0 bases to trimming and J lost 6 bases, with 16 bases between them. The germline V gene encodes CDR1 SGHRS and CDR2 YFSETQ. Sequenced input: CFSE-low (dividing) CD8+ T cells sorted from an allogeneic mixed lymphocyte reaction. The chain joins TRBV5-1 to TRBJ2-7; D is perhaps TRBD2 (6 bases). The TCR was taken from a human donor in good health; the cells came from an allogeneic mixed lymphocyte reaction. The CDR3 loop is CASSLASGGRSEQYF. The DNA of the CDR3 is TGCGCCAGCAGCTTGGCCTCCGGGGGTCGGTCCGAGCAGTACTTC.